Shown below are 28 T cell receptor beta chains from a single sample sequenced in a study of OX40 agonist ivuxolimab in advanced cancers. The repertoire was sequenced with immunoSEQ multiplex PCR; TCRdb's copy has only in-frame clones and lacks some. Of around 62,000 clones in the sample, 90% to 95% were seen once. This material consisted of CD4+ or CD8+ T cells sorted from blood, taken in a trial of the OX40 agonist ivuxolimab. All receptors derive from an adult with an advanced solid tumor such as melanoma, head and neck, liver or kidney cancer.

The CDR3 here is CASSVIGGGADTQYF. For the CDR3, the DNA is TGCGCCAGCAGCGTGATAGGAGGAGGGGCAGATACGCAGTATTTT. This chain joins TRBV5-1 and TRBJ2-3; perhaps TRBD2 as D (6 bases). The V and J ends lost 4 bases and 4 bases respectively, with 16 bases between them. The germline V gene has CDR1 SGHRS and CDR2 YFSETQ. CDR3 size: 15 residues.

This chain uses TRBV29-1 with TRBJ2-5; perhaps D is TRBD1 or TRBD2 (5 bases each). The germline CDR1 and CDR2 sequences are SQVTM and ANQGSEA. Between the trimmed V and J ends, which lost 7 bases and 5 bases, there was a span of 23 bases. This CDR3 has 15 residues. Written as DNA, the CDR3 is TGCAGCGCTAAGAAGGGCGTCGGGACGGGCGAGACCCAGTACTTC. It is translated as CSAKKGVGTGETQYF. The full variable domain, its missing parts supplied by reference TRBV29-1 and TRBJ2-5, is SAVISQKPSRDICQRGTSLTIQCQVDSQVTMMFWYRQQPGQSLTLIATANQGSEATYESGFVIDKFPISRPNLTFSTLTVSNMSPEDSSIYLCSAKKGVGTGETQYFGPGTRLLVL.

The rearrangement joins TRBV19 to TRBJ1-3; D remains ambiguous. This CDR3 contains 13 residues. CDR1 LNHDA and CDR2 SQIVND come from the germline V gene (reference sequence). V was pared by 6 bases and J by 0 bases, with 6 bases between. For the CDR3, the DNA is TGTGCCAGTAGACGGGGCTCTGGAAACACCATATATTTT. Translation gives CASRRGSGNTIYF.

A few counts support this clone. J is TRBJ2-5 and V is TRBV9; 8 nucleotides match TRBD1. V was clipped by 4 bases and J by 4 bases; unmatched bases: 12. CDR1 and CDR2 from the germline V gene are SGDLS and YYNGEE. The length of the CDR3 is 16 residues. The CDR3 DNA reads TGTGCCAGCAGCTCACTAGGACAGGGTTTAGGAGAGACCCAGTACTTC. Translating it yields CASSSLGQGLGETQYF.

This chain joins TRBV29-1 and TRBJ1-2; TRBD1 matches at 7 bases. The CDR3 runs to 12 residues. The germline CDR1 and CDR2 sequences are SQVTM and ANQGSEA. Unmatched junction bases numbered 7, after V lost 4 bases and J lost 8 bases. Written as DNA, the CDR3 is TGCAGCGTTGTATCAGGGGGTAAAGGCTACACCTTC. It codes for CSVVSGGKGYTF. The full variable domain, rest sourced from reference TRBV29-1 and TRBJ1-2, is SAVISQKPSRDICQRGTSLTIQCQVDSQVTMMFWYRQQPGQSLTLIATANQGSEATYESGFVIDKFPISRPNLTFSTLTVSNMSPEDSSIYLCSVVSGGKGYTFGSGTRLTVV.

This chain's CDR3 is CASTETSGGYYEQYF. CDR3 bases: TGCGCCAGCACCGAAACTAGCGGGGGATACTACGAGCAGTACTTC. The chain has TRBV5-1 and TRBJ2-7, with TRBD2 identical over 11 bases. The length of the CDR3 is 15 residues. Germline V gives CDR1 SGHRS, CDR2 YFSETQ. J was trimmed by 3 bases and V by 6 bases; bases with no gene match: 8. Complete variable domain (other parts from reference TRBV5-1 and TRBJ2-7): KAGVTQTPRYLIKTRGQQVTLSCSPISGHRSVSWYQQTPGQGLQFLFEYFSETQRNKGNFPGRFSGRQFSNSRSEMNVSTLELGDSALYLCASTETSGGYYEQYFGPGTRLTVT.

The chain recombines TRBV19 with TRBJ2-5; 9 bases are shared with TRBD1. CDR1 and CDR2 from the germline V gene are LNHDA and SQIVND (reference sequence). Trimming took 6 bases from V and 2 from J; bases not matched to a gene: 7. The CDR3 is 15 amino acids. The DNA for the CDR3 is TGTGCCAGTAGCCCTGGGACAGGGACTCAAGAGACCCAGTACTTC. It specifies CASSPGTGTQETQYF. The entire variable domain, with the rest obtained from reference TRBV19 and TRBJ2-5, is as follows: DGGITQSPKYLFRKEGQNVTLSCEQNLNHDAMYWYRQDPGQGLRLIYYSQIVNDFQKGDIAEGYSVSREKKESFPLTVTSAQKNPTAFYLCASSPGTGTQETQYFGPGTRLLVL.

The chain recombines TRBV15 with TRBJ2-2, with 9 bases lining up with TRBD1. CDR1 is LNHNV and CDR2 is YYDKDF in the germline V gene (reference sequence). The CDR3 spans 17 residues. With 2 bases clipped from V and 0 bases from J, the junction kept 4 bases outside the gene matches. This chain's CDR3 is CATSRTGGPANTGELFF. CDR3 in DNA: TGTGCCACCAGCAGAACAGGGGGCCCCGCGAACACCGGGGAGCTGTTTTTT.

The CDR3 region has the DNA TGCGCCAGCAGTGAGAATAGGAATCAGCCCCAGCATTTT. Residues: CASSENRNQPQHF. The genes are TRBV10-2 and TRBJ1-5; D gene unclear. Looked up from germline, CDR1 is WSHSY and CDR2 is SAAADI. V lost 2 bases to trimming and J lost 4 bases, with 6 bases between them. The CDR3 loop spans 13 amino acids.

The chain has TRBV19 and TRBJ1-2; D remains ambiguous. CDR3 size: 16 residues. Trimming stripped 4 bases from V and 0 bases from J, with 15 bases between. Germline CDR1 and CDR2: LNHDA and SQIVND (reference sequence). For the CDR3, the DNA is TGTGCCAGTAGTAGCTCACGGGAAGTTACTAACTATGGCTACACCTTC. Protein product: CASSSSREVTNYGYTF. The full variable domain, in which reference TRBV19 and TRBJ1-2 provide the parts outside the CDR3, is DGGITQSPKYLFRKEGQNVTLSCEQNLNHDAMYWYRQDPGQGLRLIYYSQIVNDFQKGDIAEGYSVSREKKESFPLTVTSAQKNPTAFYLCASSSSREVTNYGYTFGSGTRLTVV.

The gene calls are TRBV19 and TRBJ2-1; no firm D call. Germline V gene data show CDR1 as LNHDA and CDR2 as SQIVND (reference sequence). The CDR3 has 13 residues. Trimming left V 5 bases short and J 7 bases short, with 12 bases between. The DNA for the CDR3 is TGTGCCAGTAGTGTACGGTCCGGGAATGAGCAGTTCTTC. This gives the protein CASSVRSGNEQFF.

The V gene is TRBV20-1, the J gene TRBJ2-7; TRBD2 aligns across 7 bases. V lost 2 bases, J lost 9 bases, and 4 bases stayed unmatched. CDR3 length: 11 amino acids. Germline CDR1 and CDR2: DFQATT and SNEGSKA (reference sequence). The CDR3 coding sequence is TGCAGTGCTAGACCCGGGGAGGGGCAGTACTTC. Its protein is CSARPGEGQYF.

This clone was recorded only once. CDR3 residues: CASCAGGWDTDTQYF. The CDR3 nucleotides are TGCGCCAGCTGTGCCGGGGGATGGGACACAGATACGCAGTATTTT. The chain has TRBV5-1 and TRBJ2-3, with a weak D call TRBD2 (6 bases). The V gene's germline CDR1 is SGHRS and CDR2 YFSETQ. The germline V and J ends were trimmed by 7 bases and 2 bases, with 17 bases remaining between them. The CDR3 totals 15 residues.

The V gene is TRBV7-2, the J gene TRBJ2-3; 7 nucleotides match TRBD1. Germline lookup yields CDR1 SGHTA and CDR2 FQGNSA. This CDR3 comprises 15 residues. The trim removed 4 bases at V and 0 bases at J, leaving 4 bases unmatched. CDR3 region: CASSSPGQSTDTQYF. The CDR3 DNA follows: TGTGCCAGCAGCTCGCCGGGACAGAGCACAGATACGCAGTATTTT. The full variable domain, its missing parts supplied by reference TRBV7-2 and TRBJ2-3, is GAGVSQSPSNKVTEKGKDVELRCDPISGHTALYWYRQSLGQGLEFLIYFQGNSAPDKSGLPSDRFSAERTGGSVSTLTIQRTQQEDSAVYLCASSSPGQSTDTQYFGPGTRLTVL.

V gene TRBV5-5 combines with J gene TRBJ2-1, with TRBD2 matching over 12 bases. Germline CDR1 SGHKS, CDR2 YYEKEE (reference sequence). Trimming at V came to 0 bases and at J to 2 bases, leaving 6 bases not matched to a gene. This CDR3 has 18 amino acids. CDR3 bases: TGTGCCAGCAGCTTGGGACTAGCGGGAGCAGGCGCCTACAATGAGCAGTTCTTC. Translation gives CASSLGLAGAGAYNEQFF.

The chain employs TRBV6-5 and TRBJ2-5, with D perhaps TRBD2 (5 bases). The V end lost 2 bases, the J end lost 5 bases, and 12 bases lay between the germline ends. Per germline, CDR1 MNHEY and CDR2 SVGAGI. The CDR3 is 14 residues long. The CDR3 nucleotides read TGTGCCAGCAGTTACGACATCAGAGGGGAGACCCAGTACTTC. Its translation is CASSYDIRGETQYF.

CDR3 protein: CASSLVLSQGEQYF. The CDR3 DNA reads TGTGCCAGCAGCTTAGTGCTCAGCCAGGGCGAGCAGTACTTC. The chain is built from TRBV7-8 and TRBJ2-7; tentatively, D is TRBD1 (5 bases). Looked up from germline, CDR1 is SGHVS and CDR2 is FQNEAQ. The CDR3 has 14 residues. Trimming shortened V by 1 base and J by 6 bases, and 13 bases separated the two germline ends.

With regard to this clone: A read error may produce the germline difference seen at one junction end. The rearrangement uses TRBV7-7 and TRBJ2-5; maybe TRBD1 (6 bases). This CDR3 has 15 residues. Germline loops: CDR1 SSHAT, CDR2 FNYEAQ (reference sequence). The CDR3 reads CASSLYRELKETQYF. In DNA form, the CDR3 reads TGTGCTAGCAGCTTATACAGGGAGCTAAAAGAGACCCAGTACTTC.

This clone has just a few counts. V usage is TRBV5-1 and J usage is TRBJ2-2, with D maybe TRBD2 (5 bases). The CDR3 is made up of 16 amino acids. CDR1 is SGHRS, CDR2 YFSETQ, per germline. Trimming cost V 4 bases and J 2 bases, with 15 bases left between them. CDR3 loop: CASSPGGSRNTGELFF. The CDR3, as DNA: TGCGCCAGCAGCCCTGGAGGTAGCCGAAACACCGGGGAGCTGTTTTTT.

The CDR3 sequence is CASSDKASETQYF. The CDR3 DNA is TGCGCCAGCAGTGATAAGGCATCCGAGACCCAGTACTTC. This chain joins TRBV10-1 and TRBJ2-5; D ambiguous. The CDR3 has 13 amino acids. CDR1 and CDR2 from the germline V gene are WNHNN and SYGVQD (reference sequence). V lost 3 bases, J lost 5 bases, and 10 bases lay in between.

V usage is TRBV27 and J usage is TRBJ1-5; TRBD1 is a possible D gene (5 bases). Between the trimmed V and J ends, which lost 0 bases and 4 bases, there was a span of 10 bases. CDR1 and CDR2 (germline): MNHEY, SMNVEV (reference sequence). CDR3 size: 15 residues. CDR3 in DNA: TGTGCCAGCAGTTTATCGGGGGGAAGGAATCAGCCCCAGCATTTT. This codes for CASSLSGGRNQPQHF.

This sequence joins TRBV7-6 and TRBJ2-1, with 13 bases aligning to TRBD2. Germline lookup yields CDR1 SGHVS and CDR2 FNYEAQ. Unmatched junction bases numbered 17, after V lost 5 bases and J lost 7 bases. The CDR3 is 19 residues long. The DNA of the CDR3 is TGTGCCAGCAGCCACGTACAAACTAGCGGGAGGGCCCGGTGGAATGAGCAGTTCTTC. Amino acid sequence: CASSHVQTSGRARWNEQFF.

V and J are TRBV7-9 and TRBJ1-1; D is uncertain. CDR3 length: 15 residues. The germline V gene has CDR1 SEHNR and CDR2 FQNEAQ (reference sequence). The V gene lost 0 bases and the J gene lost 1 base, with 9 bases spanning the gap. The CDR3 sequence: CASSLAGRWNTEAFF. CDR3 nucleotides: TGTGCCAGCAGCTTAGCCGGGCGATGGAACACTGAAGCTTTCTTT.

V and J are TRBV5-6 and TRBJ2-7; 14 bases fit TRBD2. V shed 4 bases and J 12 bases; nucleotides not matched to a gene: 15. Germline CDR1 and CDR2: SGHDT and YYEEEE. The CDR3 totals 16 residues. CDR3 residues: CASSRSGTSGRNYLYF. The CDR3 coding sequence is TGTGCCAGCAGCCGGAGCGGGACTAGCGGGAGAAACTACTTGTACTTC. The full variable domain, in which reference TRBV5-6 and TRBJ2-7 provide the parts outside the CDR3, is DAGVTQSPTHLIKTRGQQVTLRCSPKSGHDTVSWYQQALGQGPQFIFQYYEEEERQRGNFPDRFSGHQFPNYSSELNVNALLLGDSALYLCASSRSGTSGRNYLYFGPGTRLTVT.

The chain carries TRBV6-4 and TRBJ1-3; D possibly corresponds to TRBD1 (5 bases). The germline V gene encodes CDR1 MRHNA and CDR2 SNTAGT. Trimming shortened V by 6 bases and J by 4 bases, and 16 bases separated the two germline ends. The CDR3 sequence is 15 residues long. CDR3 sequence: CASSEDNSPGNTIYF. In DNA form, the CDR3 reads TGTGCCAGCAGCGAGGACAATTCCCCCGGAAACACCATATATTTT.

V usage is TRBV28 and J usage is TRBJ2-3, with a possible D match to TRBD1 (6 bases). The CDR3 contains 16 residues. Germline V gene lookup returns CDR1 MDHEN and CDR2 SYDVKM. Trimming shortened V by 6 bases and J by 0 bases, and 16 bases separated the two germline ends. The CDR3 loop is CASSPFRGVSTDTQYF. The CDR3 region has the DNA TGTGCCAGCAGCCCCTTCAGGGGTGTAAGCACAGATACGCAGTATTTT.

V is TRBV27 and J is TRBJ2-7; 8 bases agree with TRBD2. This CDR3 contains 14 residues. Germline V gives CDR1 MNHEY, CDR2 SMNVEV (reference sequence). Trimming removed 6 bases from V and 0 bases from J; junction bases left unmatched: 4. The CDR3 reads CASRKRGPSYEQYF. Here the CDR3 DNA reads TGTGCCAGCAGAAAGCGGGGGCCCTCCTACGAGCAGTACTTC.

This chain links TRBV6-5 with TRBJ1-2; 8 bases agree with TRBD1. The germline V gene has CDR1 MNHEY and CDR2 SVGAGI. The junction had 11 bases not matched to a gene; V was cut back by 4 bases and J by 7 bases. CDR3 length: 15 residues. The CDR3 DNA sequence: TGTGCCAGCAGTTGGGCGACAGGGGAATCCTCTGGCTACACCTTC. Amino acid sequence: CASSWATGESSGYTF.